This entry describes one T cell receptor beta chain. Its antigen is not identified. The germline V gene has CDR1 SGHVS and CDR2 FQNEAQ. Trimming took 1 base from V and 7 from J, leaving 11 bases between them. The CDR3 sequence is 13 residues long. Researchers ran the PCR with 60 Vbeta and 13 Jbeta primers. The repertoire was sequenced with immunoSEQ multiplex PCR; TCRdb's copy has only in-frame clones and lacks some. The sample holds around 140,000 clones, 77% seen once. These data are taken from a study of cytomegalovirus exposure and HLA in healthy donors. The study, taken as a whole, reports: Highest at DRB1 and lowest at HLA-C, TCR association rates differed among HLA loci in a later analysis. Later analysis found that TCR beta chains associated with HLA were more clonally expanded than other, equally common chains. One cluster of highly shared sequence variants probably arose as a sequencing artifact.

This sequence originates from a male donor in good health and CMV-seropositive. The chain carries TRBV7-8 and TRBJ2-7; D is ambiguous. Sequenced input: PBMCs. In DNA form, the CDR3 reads TGTGCCAGCAGCTTAGTGTGGGCTGATGAGCAGTACTTC. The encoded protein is CASSLVWADEQYF.